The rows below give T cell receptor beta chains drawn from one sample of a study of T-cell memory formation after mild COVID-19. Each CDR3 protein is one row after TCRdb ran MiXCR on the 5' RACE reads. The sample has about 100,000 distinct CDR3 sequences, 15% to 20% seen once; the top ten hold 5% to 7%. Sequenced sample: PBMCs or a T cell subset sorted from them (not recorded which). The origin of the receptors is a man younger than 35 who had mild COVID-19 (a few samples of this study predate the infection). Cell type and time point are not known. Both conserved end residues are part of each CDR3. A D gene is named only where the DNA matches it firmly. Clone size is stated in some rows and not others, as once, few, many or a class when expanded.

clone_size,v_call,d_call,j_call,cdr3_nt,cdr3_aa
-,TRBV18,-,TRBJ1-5,TGTGCCAGCTCAGAACAGGGTTATGGCAATCAGCCCCAGCATTTT,CASSEQGYGNQPQHF
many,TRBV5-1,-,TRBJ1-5,TGCGCCAGCAGCTTGGGTGAGGACCAGCCCCAGCATTTT,CASSLGEDQPQHF
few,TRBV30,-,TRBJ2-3,TGTGCCTCCTCTCCGGGAACTACGCAGTATTTT,CASSPGTTQYF
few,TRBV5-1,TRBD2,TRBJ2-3,TGCGCCAGCAGCTTTACCAGCGGGGGGGCCCGAGATACGCAGTATTTT,CASSFTSGGARDTQYF
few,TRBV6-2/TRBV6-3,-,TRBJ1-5,TGTGCCAGCGGGGACAACCTGGGGGGGTATCCGCCCCAGCATTTT,CASGDNLGGYPPQHF
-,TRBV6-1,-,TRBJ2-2,TGTGCCAGCAGCCGGACGGGGAACACCGGGGAGCTGTTTTTT,CASSRTGNTGELFF
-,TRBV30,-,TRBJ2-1,TGTGCCTGGAGTGTACGGGAAGGTGGGGGTGTCCGTGAGCAGTTCTTC,CAWSVREGGGVREQFF
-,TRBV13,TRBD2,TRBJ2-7,TGTGCCAGCAGTCCGCGTAGCGGGGGGGGATACGAGCAGTACTTC,CASSPRSGGGYEQYF
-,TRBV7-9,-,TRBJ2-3,TGTGCCAGCAGCTCAAAAGGCAGCAGCACAGATACGCAGTATTTT,CASSSKGSSTDTQYF
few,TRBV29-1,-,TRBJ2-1,TGCAGCGTTGAAGTACTCGGGGTTCGGGGACGATCCTACAATGAGCAGTTCTTC,CSVEVLGVRGRSYNEQFF
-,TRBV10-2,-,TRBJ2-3,TGCGCCAGCAGTGCCTACGGGGGTGGGACAGATACGCAGTATTTT,CASSAYGGGTDTQYF
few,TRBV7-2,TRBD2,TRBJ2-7,TGTGCCAGCAGCTTAGCTAGCGGGGTGACGGGGGAGCAGTACTTC,CASSLASGVTGEQYF
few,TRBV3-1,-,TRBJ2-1,TGTGCCAGCAGTCCCAGGGGTGAGGGGCAGTTCTTC,CASSPRGEGQFF
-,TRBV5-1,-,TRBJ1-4,TGCGCCAGCAGCTTCGGCAGGGGTAATGAAAAACTGTTTTTT,CASSFGRGNEKLFF
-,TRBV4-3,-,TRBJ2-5,TGCGCCAGCAGCCAGAGGGCAGAAGAGACCCAGTACTTC,CASSQRAEETQYF
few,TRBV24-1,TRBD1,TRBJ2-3,TGTGCCACGGAGGACAGGGGGGGGGATACGCAGTATTTT,CATEDRGGDTQYF
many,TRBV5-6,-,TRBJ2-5,TGTGCCAGCAGCGTTGGTGGAGAGACCCAGTACTTC,CASSVGGETQYF
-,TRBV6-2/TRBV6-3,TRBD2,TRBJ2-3,TGTGCCAGCAGGGGACTAGCGGGGAAGTCAGATACGCAGTATTTT,CASRGLAGKSDTQYF
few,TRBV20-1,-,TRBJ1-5,TGCAGTGCTAGCTACGGAGGCAATCAGCCCCAGCATTTT,CSASYGGNQPQHF
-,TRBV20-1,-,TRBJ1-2,TGCAGTGCTAGAGATAGGCAGAGGCTTTATGGCTACACCTTC,CSARDRQRLYGYTF
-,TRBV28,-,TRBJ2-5,TGTGCCAGCAGTCAGGGGACGGACCAAGAGACCCAGTACTTC,CASSQGTDQETQYF
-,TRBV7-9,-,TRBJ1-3,TGTGCCAGCAGCTTAACGGCCCAGACCATATATTTT,CASSLTAQTIYF
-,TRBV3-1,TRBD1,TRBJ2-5,TGTGCCAGCAGCCAAGGTACAGACAGGGCGGGGACCCAGTACTTC,CASSQGTDRAGTQYF
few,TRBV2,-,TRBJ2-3,TGTGCCAGCGGGACCCCTCAAGGTACGCAGTATTTT,CASGTPQGTQYF
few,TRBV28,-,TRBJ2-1,TGTGCCAGCAGCCCCGCCGGCAATGAGCAGTTCTTC,CASSPAGNEQFF
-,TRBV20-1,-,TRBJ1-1,TGCAGTGCTCGCACTCGGGGGGACGGTGAAGCTTTCTTT,CSARTRGDGEAFF
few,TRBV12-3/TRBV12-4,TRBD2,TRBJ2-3,TGTGCCAGCAGTCGGACTAGCGGGGGGGGACGCACAGATACGCAGTATTTT,CASSRTSGGGRTDTQYF
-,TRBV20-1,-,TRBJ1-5,TGCAGTGCTAGTAGCAGGGTTGGGCAGCCCCAGCATTTT,CSASSRVGQPQHF
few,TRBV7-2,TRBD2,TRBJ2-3,TGTGCCAGCGCTTTTTTCGGGAGGGCAGATACGCAGTATTTT,CASAFFGRADTQYF
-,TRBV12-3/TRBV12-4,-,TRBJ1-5,TGTGCCAGCCAGAGGGGGAGTCAGCCCCAGCATTTT,CASQRGSQPQHF
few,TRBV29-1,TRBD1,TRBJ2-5,TGCAGCGTTGGAGGGACAGGGCAAGAGACCCAGTACTTC,CSVGGTGQETQYF
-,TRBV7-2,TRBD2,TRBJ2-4,TGTGCCAGCAGCCTCGTAGGGACTAGTGGCAAAAACATTCAGTACTTC,CASSLVGTSGKNIQYF
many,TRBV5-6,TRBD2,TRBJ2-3,TGTGCCAGCAGCATACGACTAGCGGGCAGCACAGATACGCAGTATTTT,CASSIRLAGSTDTQYF
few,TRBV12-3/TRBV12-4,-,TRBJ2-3,TGTGCCAGCAGCCTACAGGGAGGGATGGATACGCAGTATTTT,CASSLQGGMDTQYF
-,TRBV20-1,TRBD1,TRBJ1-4,TGCAGTGCTATTGGTCGACAGGGGGCCGAAAAACTGTTTTTT,CSAIGRQGAEKLFF
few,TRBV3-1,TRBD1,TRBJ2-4,TGTGCCAGCAGCCAAGAGGGACAGGGAAACATTCAGTACTTC,CASSQEGQGNIQYF
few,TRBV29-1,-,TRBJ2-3,TGCAGCGTTGAATTGTCCGCCGCAGATACGCAGTATTTT,CSVELSAADTQYF
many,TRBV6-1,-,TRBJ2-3,TGTGCCAGCAGTGAATGGGAAGATACGCAGTATTTT,CASSEWEDTQYF
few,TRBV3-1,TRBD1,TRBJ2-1,TGTGCCAGCAGGGTCCGGGACAGCACTTACAATGAGCAGTTCTTC,CASRVRDSTYNEQFF
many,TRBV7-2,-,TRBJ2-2,TGTGCCAGCGGCCCTTCGACCGGGGAGCTGTTTTTT,CASGPSTGELFF
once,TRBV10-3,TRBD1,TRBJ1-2,TGTGCCATCAGGACAGGGGATGAGCATGGCTACACCTTC,CAIRTGDEHGYTF
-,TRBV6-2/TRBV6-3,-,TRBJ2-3,TGTGCCAGCAGTCCGTGGAGGGGGCAAGATACGCAGTATTTT,CASSPWRGQDTQYF